This T cell receptor (beta chain) originates from a study of CD8+ T cells in alopecia areata. CDR1 is SNHLY and CDR2 is FYNNEI in the germline V gene. Between the trimmed V and J ends, which lost 2 bases and 6 bases, there was a span of 4 bases. The length of the CDR3 is 11 residues. Treatment specified: oral pan-JAK inhibitor, 5-10 mg twice daily. Extracted from the samples, RNA was reverse transcribed into cDNA to serve as the sequencing template. Sequenced by immunoSEQ multiplex PCR; TCRdb stores in-frame clones only, minus some. The sample shows approximately 150,000 clones, approximately 52% of them seen only once.

The chain has TRBV2 and TRBJ2-5; D remains unclear. The material sequenced was CD4+ T cells sorted from blood, taken around week 55, from a patient treated with tofacitinib. The TCR was taken from a human donor with alopecia areata. The CDR3: CASSEMKTQYF. The CDR3 region has the DNA TGTGCCAGCAGTGAAATGAAGACCCAGTACTTC.